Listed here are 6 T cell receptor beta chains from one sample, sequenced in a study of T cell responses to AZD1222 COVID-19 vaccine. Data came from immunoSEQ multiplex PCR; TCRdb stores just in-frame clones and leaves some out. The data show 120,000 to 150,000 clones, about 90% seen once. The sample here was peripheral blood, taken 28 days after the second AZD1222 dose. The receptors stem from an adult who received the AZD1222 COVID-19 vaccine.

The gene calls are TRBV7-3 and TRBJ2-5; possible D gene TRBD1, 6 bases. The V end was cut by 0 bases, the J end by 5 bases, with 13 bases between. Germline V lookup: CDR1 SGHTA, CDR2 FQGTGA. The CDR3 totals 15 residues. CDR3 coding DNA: TGTGCCAGCAGCTTAACGCGAGGCAGGGGTGAGACCCAGTACTTC. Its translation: CASSLTRGRGETQYF.

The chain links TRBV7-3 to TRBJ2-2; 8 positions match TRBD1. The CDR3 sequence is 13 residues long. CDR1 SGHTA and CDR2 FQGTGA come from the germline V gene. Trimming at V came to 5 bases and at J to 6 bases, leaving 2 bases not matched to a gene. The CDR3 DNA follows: TGTGCCAGCAGCGGACAGGGCTCCGGGGAGCTGTTTTTT. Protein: CASSGQGSGELFF.

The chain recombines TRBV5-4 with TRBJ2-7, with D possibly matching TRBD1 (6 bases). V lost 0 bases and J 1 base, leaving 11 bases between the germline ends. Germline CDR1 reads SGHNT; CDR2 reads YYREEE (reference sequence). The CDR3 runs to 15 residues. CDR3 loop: CASSLAGVGSYEQYF. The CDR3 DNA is TGTGCCAGCAGCTTGGCAGGGGTTGGGTCCTACGAGCAGTACTTC.

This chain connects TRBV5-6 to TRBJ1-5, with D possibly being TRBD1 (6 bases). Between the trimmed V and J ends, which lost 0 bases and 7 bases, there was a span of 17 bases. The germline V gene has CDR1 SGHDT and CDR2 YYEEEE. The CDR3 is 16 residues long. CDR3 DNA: TGTGCCAGCAGCTTGGGGGCAGGGGCTTCTGGACAGCCCCAGCATTTT. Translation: CASSLGAGASGQPQHF.

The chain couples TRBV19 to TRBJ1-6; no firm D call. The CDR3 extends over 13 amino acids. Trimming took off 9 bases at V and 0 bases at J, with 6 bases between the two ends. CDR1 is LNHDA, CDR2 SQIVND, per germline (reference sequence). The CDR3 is CASRSSYNSPLHF. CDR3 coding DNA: TGTGCCAGCAGGAGCTCCTATAATTCACCCCTCCACTTT.

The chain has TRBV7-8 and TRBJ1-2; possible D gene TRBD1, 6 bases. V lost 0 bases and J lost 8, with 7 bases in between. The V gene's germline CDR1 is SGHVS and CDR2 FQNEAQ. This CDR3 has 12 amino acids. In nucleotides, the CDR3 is TGTGCCAGCAGCTTAGCAGGGGGAGGCTACACCTTC. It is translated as CASSLAGGGYTF.